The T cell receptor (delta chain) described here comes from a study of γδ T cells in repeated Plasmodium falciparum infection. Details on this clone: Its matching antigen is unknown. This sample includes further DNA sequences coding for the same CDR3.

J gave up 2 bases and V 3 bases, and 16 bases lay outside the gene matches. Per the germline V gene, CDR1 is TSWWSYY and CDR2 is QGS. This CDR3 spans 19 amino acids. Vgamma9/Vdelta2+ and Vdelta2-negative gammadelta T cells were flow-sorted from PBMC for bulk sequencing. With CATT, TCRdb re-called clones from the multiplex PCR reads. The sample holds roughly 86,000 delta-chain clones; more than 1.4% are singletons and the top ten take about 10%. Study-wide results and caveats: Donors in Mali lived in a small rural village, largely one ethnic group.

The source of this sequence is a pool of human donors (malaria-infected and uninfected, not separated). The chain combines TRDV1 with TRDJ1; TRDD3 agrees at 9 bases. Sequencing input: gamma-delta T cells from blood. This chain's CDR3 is CALGEEGPTRGYGTDKLIF. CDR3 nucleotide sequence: TGTGCTCTTGGGGAGGAGGGCCCTACGCGGGGATACGGGACCGATAAACTCATCTTT.